This T cell receptor (beta chain) was recovered during a study of sequential checkpoint blockade in melanoma. Germline-derived CDR1 and CDR2 are LNHNV and YYDKDF (reference sequence). V shed 3 bases, J shed 7 bases, and the junction held 7 bases outside the gene matches. The CDR3 totals 14 residues. Treatment specified: randomized to nivolumab then ipilimumab (arm A) or the reverse (arm B). No patient had prior DNA-damaging chemotherapy. Some clones are missing from TCRdb's copy, which holds only in-frame ones; the method was immunoSEQ multiplex PCR. Among around 9,100 clones, around 72% were seen once, and the ten largest hold around 20%.

The receptor was derived from a human donor with melanoma. Sequenced here: CD8+ T cells sorted from blood (inferred from file names), sampled from a patient given nivolumab and ipilimumab in sequence. The chain recombines TRBV15 with TRBJ2-7; TRBD1 aligns across 9 bases. CDR3 coding DNA: TGTGCCACCAGCAGGGGACAGGGAGCGGGAGAGCAGTACTTC. Translated, it gives CATSRGQGAGEQYF.